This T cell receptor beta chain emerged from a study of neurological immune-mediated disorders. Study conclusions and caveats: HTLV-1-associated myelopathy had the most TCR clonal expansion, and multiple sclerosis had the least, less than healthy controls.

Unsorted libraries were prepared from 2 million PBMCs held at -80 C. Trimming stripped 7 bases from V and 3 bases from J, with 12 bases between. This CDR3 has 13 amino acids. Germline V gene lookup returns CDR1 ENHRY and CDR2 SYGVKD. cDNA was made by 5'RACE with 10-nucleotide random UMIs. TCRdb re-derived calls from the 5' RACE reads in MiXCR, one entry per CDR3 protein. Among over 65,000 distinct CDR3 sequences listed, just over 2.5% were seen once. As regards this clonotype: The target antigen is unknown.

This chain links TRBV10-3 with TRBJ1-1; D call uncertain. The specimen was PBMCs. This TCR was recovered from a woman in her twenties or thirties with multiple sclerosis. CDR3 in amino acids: CAITRKGDTEAFF. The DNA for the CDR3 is TGTGCCATCACCAGAAAAGGAGACACTGAAGCTTTCTTT.